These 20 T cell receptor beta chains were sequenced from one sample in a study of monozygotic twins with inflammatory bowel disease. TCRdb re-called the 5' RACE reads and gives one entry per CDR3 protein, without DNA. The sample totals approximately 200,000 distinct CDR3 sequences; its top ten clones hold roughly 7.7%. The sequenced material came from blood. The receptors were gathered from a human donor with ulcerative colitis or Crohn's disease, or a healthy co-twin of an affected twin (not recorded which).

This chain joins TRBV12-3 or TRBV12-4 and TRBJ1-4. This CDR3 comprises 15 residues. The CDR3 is CASSLGDRHNEKLFF.

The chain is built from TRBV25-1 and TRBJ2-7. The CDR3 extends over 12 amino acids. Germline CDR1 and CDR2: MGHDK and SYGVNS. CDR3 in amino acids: CASSVAYSEQYF.

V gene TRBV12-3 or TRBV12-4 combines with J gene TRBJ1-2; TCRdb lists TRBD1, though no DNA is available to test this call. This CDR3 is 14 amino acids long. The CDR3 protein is CASSLGQGKRYYTF.

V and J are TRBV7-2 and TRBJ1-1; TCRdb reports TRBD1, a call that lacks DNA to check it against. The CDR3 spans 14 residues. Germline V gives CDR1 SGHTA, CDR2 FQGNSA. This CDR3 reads CASSDGRGGTEAFF.

The CDR3 region is CASSPRADGGEAFF. The chain uses TRBV18 and TRBJ1-1. CDR1 is KGHSH, CDR2 LQKENI, per germline. The CDR3 runs to 14 residues.

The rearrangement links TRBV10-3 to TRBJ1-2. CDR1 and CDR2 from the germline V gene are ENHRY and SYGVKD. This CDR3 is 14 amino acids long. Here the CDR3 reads CAISGQGWDYGYTF.

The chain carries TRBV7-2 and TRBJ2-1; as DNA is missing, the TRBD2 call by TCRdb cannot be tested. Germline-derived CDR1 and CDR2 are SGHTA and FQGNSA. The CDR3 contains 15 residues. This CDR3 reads CASSSLAGGQHEQFF.

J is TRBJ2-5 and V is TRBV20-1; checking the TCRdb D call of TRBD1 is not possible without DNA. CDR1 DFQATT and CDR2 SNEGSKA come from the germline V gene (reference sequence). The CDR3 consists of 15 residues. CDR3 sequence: CSARLGTGITETQYF.

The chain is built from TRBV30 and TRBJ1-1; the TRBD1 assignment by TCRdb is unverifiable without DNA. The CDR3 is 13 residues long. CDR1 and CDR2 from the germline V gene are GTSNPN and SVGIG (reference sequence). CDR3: CAWRWGESTEAFF.

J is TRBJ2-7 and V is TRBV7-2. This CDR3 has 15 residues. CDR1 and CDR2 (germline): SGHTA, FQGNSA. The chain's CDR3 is CASSLGLARSYEQYF.

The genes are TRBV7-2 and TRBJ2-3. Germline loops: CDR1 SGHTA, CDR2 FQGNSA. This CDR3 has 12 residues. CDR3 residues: CASSTPVDTQYF.

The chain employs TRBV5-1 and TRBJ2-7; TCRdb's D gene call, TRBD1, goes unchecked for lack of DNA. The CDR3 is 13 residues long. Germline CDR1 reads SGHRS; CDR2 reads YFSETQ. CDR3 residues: CASKEFAGFEQYF.

CDR3 amino acids: CASSGTSSPLHF. The chain uses TRBV5-4 and TRBJ1-6; TCRdb selects TRBD1, and the lack of DNA leaves this call unchecked. This CDR3 has 12 residues. CDR1 is SGHNT, CDR2 YYREEE, per germline (reference sequence).

CDR3 region: CASTSGTYSYEQYF. The rearrangement joins TRBV5-6 to TRBJ2-7; TCRdb picks TRBD1, but there is no DNA to check that call. Germline V gene lookup returns CDR1 SGHDT and CDR2 YYEEEE. The CDR3 sequence is 14 residues long.

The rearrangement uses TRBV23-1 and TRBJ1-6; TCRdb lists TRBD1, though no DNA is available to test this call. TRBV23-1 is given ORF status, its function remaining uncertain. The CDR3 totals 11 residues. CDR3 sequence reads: CASSPKTGLHF.

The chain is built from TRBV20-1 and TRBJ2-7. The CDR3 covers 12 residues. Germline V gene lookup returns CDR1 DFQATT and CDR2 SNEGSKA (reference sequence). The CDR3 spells CSASPSFYEQYF.

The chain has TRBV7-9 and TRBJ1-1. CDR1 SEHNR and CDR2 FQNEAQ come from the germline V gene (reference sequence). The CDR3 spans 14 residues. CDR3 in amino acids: CASSFWEQNTEAFF.

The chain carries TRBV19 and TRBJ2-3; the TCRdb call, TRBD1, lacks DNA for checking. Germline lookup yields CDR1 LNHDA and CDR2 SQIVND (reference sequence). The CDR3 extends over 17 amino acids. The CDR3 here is CASSGSSGTGLTDTQYF.

CDR3 sequence: CASSYRGGIYEQYF. This chain uses TRBV6-2 or TRBV6-3 with TRBJ2-7; TCRdb designates TRBD2, a call that cannot be tested without DNA. This CDR3 has 14 amino acids. The germline CDR1 and CDR2 sequences are MNHEY and SVGEGT.

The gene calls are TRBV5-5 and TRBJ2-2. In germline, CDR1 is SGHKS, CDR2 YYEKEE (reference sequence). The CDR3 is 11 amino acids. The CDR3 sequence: CASTLSGELFF.